This T cell receptor beta chain was recovered during a study of neurological immune-mediated disorders. The trim removed 4 bases at V and 3 bases at J, leaving 4 bases unmatched. The CDR3 is 14 residues long. CDR1 SGHRS and CDR2 YFSETQ come from the germline V gene. Stated time point: longitudinal time-point 3. The unsorted libraries were produced from 2 million PBMCs held at -80 C. The cDNA was synthesized by means of template-switch 5'RACE, which was carried out with 10-nucleotide random UMIs. Sequencing of 15-18 subjects in each run yielded over 180 million TCR-beta sequences. Via MiXCR, TCRdb re-called the 5' RACE reads, giving one row per CDR3 protein. The sample lists 85,000 to 110,000 distinct CDR3 sequences, about 10% occurring once. Many counts were recorded for this clonotype.

The chain carries TRBV5-1 and TRBJ2-5; 9 bases map to TRBD2. Sequenced input: PBMCs. This TCR derives from a female donor with HTLV-1-associated myelopathy (HAM/TSP). CDR3 region: CASSHPSGEETQYF. CDR3 nucleotide sequence: TGCGCCAGCAGCCATCCTAGCGGGGAAGAGACCCAGTACTTC.